This T cell receptor (beta chain) was profiled in a study of blood T cells in healthy people across ages. Study outcomes and limitations: Correlation between TCR beta diversity and naive T cell percentage was strong. The long-lived group displayed more naive CD4+ cells, plus higher diversity, than the aged donors did.

Details on this clonotype: Its antigen is unknown.

In terms of origin and age, donors were healthy Caucasian individuals from Russia aged roughly 6 to 100. Germline V gives CDR1 MNHEY, CDR2 SVGEGT. With 4 bases removed from V and 4 bases from J, the gap between germline ends came to 8 bases. This CDR3 region has 12 residues. The use of a sample-barcoded 5' primer and a J-beta primer mix characterized a second PCR of about 7 to 12 cycles. Every cDNA was tagged by a template-switch adaptor with 12 random nucleotides. TCRdb re-called the 5' RACE reads with MiXCR, one entry per CDR3 protein. Of 780,000 or so distinct CDR3 sequences in the sample, about 55% are singletons; the top ten hold around 40%.

The chain employs TRBV6-2 or TRBV6-3 and TRBJ2-7; D gene uncertain. The source material was blood. This clonotype was sampled from an elderly man in good health. The CDR3 bases are TGTGCCAGCAGTTTCCCGACTTACGAGCAGTACTTC. It codes for CASSFPTYEQYF.